This TCR beta chain was sequenced in a study of CD8+ T cells in alopecia areata. Sequencing relied on a cDNA template that was reverse transcribed from extracted RNA. The data were produced by immunoSEQ multiplex PCR, yet TCRdb's version contains in-frame clones alone and is incomplete. The sample has 90,000 to 100,000 clones, 60% to 65% seen once. Study conclusions and caveats: Tofacitinib significantly brought down scalp clonality and expanded CD8+ clones among top 100. Persistence of many expanded lesional clones was seen in scalp and blood during tofacitinib.

Treatment in this sample: oral pan-JAK inhibitor, 5-10 mg twice daily. Trimming took 6 bases from V and 2 from J, leaving 10 bases between them. CDR1 is MNHEY, CDR2 SVGAGI, per germline. There are 13 residues in the CDR3. Comment on this clone: Antigen: not known.

This sequence joins TRBV6-5 and TRBJ1-2; a possible D gene is TRBD1 (6 bases). The TCR originated in a human donor with alopecia areata. The sequencing here drew on CD8+ T cells sorted from blood, taken at week 4, from a patient treated with tofacitinib. The CDR3 protein is CASSPTGNYGYTF. CDR3 in DNA: TGTGCCAGCAGCCCCACAGGGAACTATGGCTACACCTTC.